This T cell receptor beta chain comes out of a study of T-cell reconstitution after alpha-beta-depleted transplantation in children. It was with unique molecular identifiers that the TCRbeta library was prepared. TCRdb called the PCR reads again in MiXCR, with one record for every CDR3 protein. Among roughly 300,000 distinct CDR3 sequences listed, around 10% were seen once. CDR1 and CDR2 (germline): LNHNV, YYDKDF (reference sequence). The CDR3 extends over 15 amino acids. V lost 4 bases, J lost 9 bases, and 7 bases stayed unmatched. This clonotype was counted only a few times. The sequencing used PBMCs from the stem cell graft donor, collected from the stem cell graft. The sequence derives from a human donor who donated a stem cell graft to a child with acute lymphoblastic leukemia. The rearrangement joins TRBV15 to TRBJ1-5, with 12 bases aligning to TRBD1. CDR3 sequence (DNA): TGTGCCACCAGCACAACAGGGACAGGGGGCAGGCCCCAGCATTTT. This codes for CATSTTGTGGRPQHF.